This T cell receptor beta chain was recorded in a study of identical twins. The study's findings and limits: Models predicted too little out-of-frame TCR alpha sharing in monozygotic twins.

The CDR3 loop spans 14 amino acids. Trimming pared 5 bases from V and 0 bases from J, leaving 9 bases between. Per germline, CDR1 MNHEY and CDR2 SMNVEV (reference sequence). This clonotype was picked up a small number of times. Its specificity is not known. MiXCR, applied by TCRdb to the 5' RACE reads, yields one record per CDR3 protein. The repertoire holds roughly 1,500,000 distinct CDR3 sequences, around a third seen once, with under 0.35% in the top ten. What was sequenced was cord blood. This chain connects TRBV27 to TRBJ2-3; D gene uncertain. This receptor was taken from a newborn girl in good health. CDR3 residues: CASSPQVSTDTQYF. CDR3 bases: TGTGCCAGCAGTCCCCAGGTTAGCACAGATACGCAGTATTTT.